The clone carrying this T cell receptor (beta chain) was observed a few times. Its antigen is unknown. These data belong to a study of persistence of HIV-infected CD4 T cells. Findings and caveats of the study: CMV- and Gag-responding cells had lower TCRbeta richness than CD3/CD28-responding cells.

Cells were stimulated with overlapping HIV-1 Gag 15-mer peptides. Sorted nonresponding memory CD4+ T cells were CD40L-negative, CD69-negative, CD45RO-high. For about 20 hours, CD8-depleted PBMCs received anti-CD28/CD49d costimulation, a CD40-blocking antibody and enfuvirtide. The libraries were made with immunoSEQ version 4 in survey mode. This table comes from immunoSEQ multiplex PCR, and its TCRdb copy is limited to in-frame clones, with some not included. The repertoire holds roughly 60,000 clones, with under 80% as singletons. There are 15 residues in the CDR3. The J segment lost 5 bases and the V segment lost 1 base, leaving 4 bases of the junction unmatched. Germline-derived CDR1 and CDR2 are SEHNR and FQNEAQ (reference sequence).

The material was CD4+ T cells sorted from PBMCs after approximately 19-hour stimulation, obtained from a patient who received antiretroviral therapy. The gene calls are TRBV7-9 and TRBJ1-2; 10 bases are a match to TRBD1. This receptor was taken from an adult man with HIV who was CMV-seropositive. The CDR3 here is CASSLGQGALYGYTF. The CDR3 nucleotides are TGTGCCAGCAGCTTAGGACAGGGGGCCCTATATGGCTACACCTTC.